This TCR beta chain appears in the sequencing data of a study of blood T cell repertoires in COVID-19. Looking at the study overall: Material from acute and convalescent COVID-19 was sourced from the United States, Italy and Spain. T cells, B-cell-depleted T cells, or PBMCs supplied cDNA or gDNA.

The authors' processing: Amplified reference gene primers provided the basis for estimating nucleated cell counts. The assay was immunoSEQ multiplex PCR, and TCRdb's table has in-frame clones only and misses some. V, J and clone size reflect that table, while D and trimming were determined from the DNA. The repertoire holds around 60,000 clones, with approximately 90% as singletons. V shed 5 bases and J 1 base; nucleotides not matched to a gene: 6. Looked up from germline, CDR1 is SGHVS and CDR2 is FQNEAQ. This CDR3 has 15 amino acids. The V call is TRBV7-8, the J call TRBJ2-7; 9 nucleotides align to TRBD1. This TCR came from a human donor with active COVID-19. The donor label of this sample is uncertain. The sequencing input was peripheral blood. CDR3 amino acids: CASSTRTGVSYEQYF. The CDR3 nucleotides read TGTGCCAGCAGCACCCGGACAGGGGTTTCCTACGAGCAGTACTTC.